This T cell receptor (beta chain) was profiled in a study of T cells in localized non-small cell lung cancer. General study results and limits: Compared with tumor, uninvolved adjacent lung displayed greater T cell clonality, ranking highest overall. Among the top 100 tumor clones, a median about 60 appeared in adjacent lung. Sequencing involved a lone tumor region, leaving heterogeneity possible.

This clone was counted only a few times. Its antigen is not identified. The data were produced by immunoSEQ multiplex PCR, yet TCRdb's version contains in-frame clones alone and is incomplete. This sample yields roughly 1,500 clones, of which about 35% are seen a single time; 20% belongs to the top ten. Trimming cost V 6 bases and J 6 bases, with 20 bases left between them. The CDR3 contains 15 residues. The germline gives CDR1 MDHEN, CDR2 SYDVKM. The TCR originated in a male donor older than 55 with stage I squamous cell lung carcinoma. The starting material was normal lung tissue next to the tumor, obtained before any cancer treatment. The J gene is TRBJ2-5, the V gene TRBV28; D is possibly TRBD1 or TRBD2 (5 bases each). This CDR3 reads CASSSRGRDPKTQYF. The CDR3 DNA reads TGTGCCAGCAGCTCAAGGGGACGGGACCCGAAGACCCAGTACTTC.